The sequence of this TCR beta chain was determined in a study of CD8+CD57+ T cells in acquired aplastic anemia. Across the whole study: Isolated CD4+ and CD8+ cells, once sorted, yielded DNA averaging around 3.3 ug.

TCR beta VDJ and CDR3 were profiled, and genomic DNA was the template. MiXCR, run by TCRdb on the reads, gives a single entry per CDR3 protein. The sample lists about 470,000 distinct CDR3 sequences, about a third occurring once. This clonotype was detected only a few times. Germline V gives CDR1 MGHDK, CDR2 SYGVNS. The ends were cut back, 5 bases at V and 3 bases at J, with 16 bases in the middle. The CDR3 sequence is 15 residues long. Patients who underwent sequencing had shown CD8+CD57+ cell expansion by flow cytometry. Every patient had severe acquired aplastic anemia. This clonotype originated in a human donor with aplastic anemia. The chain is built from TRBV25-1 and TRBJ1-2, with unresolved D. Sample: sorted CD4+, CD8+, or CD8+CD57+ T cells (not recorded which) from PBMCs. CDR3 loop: CASSFKIGGYYGYTF. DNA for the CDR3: TGTGCCAGCAGTTTCAAAATTGGAGGGTACTATGGCTACACCTTC.